The 17 T cell receptor beta chains listed next were all sequenced from one sample in a study of T cell repertoires in cytomegalovirus infection. Each CDR3 protein gets one entry after TCRdb re-called the reads with MiXCR. The sample lists 150,000 to 200,000 distinct CDR3 sequences, approximately 9.7% occurring once. The sequenced sample was PBMCs. The receptors shown here come from a human donor in good health (CMV status not recorded). Some clones in this sample may be carry-over from other donors' samples.

The sample holds many counts of this clonotype. The chain combines TRBV28 with TRBJ2-7, with D perhaps TRBD1 or TRBD2 (7 bases each). This CDR3 has 18 amino acids. CDR1 and CDR2 from the germline V gene are MDHEN and SYDVKM. V shed 8 bases and J shed 2 bases, with 28 bases lying between them. The CDR3 DNA follows: TGTGCCAGCGGGAAGCGGGACAGCGAGAGCGGGTTCCCCTACGAGCAGTACTTC. Translating it yields CASGKRDSESGFPYEQYF. Complete variable domain (other parts from reference TRBV28 and TRBJ2-7): DVKVTQSSRYLVKRTGEKVFLECVQDMDHENMFWYRQDPGLGLRLIYFSYDVKMKEKGDIPEGYSVSREKKERFSLILESASTNQTSMYLCASGKRDSESGFPYEQYFGPGTRLTVT.

This clonotype was observed at least ten times. The rearrangement links TRBV7-9 to TRBJ1-2; D is undetermined. The CDR3 sequence is 13 residues long. The V and J ends lost 0 bases and 8 bases respectively, with 10 bases between them. From germline, CDR1 is SEHNR and CDR2 FQNEAQ (reference sequence). In DNA form, the CDR3 reads TGTGCCAGCAGCTTAGCCCAGACGAGAGGCTACACCTTC. It specifies CASSLAQTRGYTF.

This clonotype was found many times. This chain connects TRBV4-2 to TRBJ1-1; possibly TRBD1 for D (5 bases). Germline V gene sequence: CDR1 LGHNA, CDR2 YNFKEQ. CDR3 length: 14 residues. V was trimmed by 7 bases and J by 3 bases, leaving 15 bases between them. This CDR3 is CASIWGEGDTEAFF. The CDR3 nucleotides are TGTGCCAGCATTTGGGGGGAAGGCGACACTGAAGCTTTCTTT.

V gene TRBV5-1 combines with J gene TRBJ2-5, with 7 bases identical to TRBD1. The CDR3 totals 14 residues. The ends lost 5 bases at V and 0 bases at J; junction bases unmatched: 4. Germline V lookup: CDR1 SGHRS, CDR2 YFSETQ. CDR3 nucleotides: TGCGCCAGCAGGTCGGGACAGAACCAAGAGACCCAGTACTTC. Its protein is CASRSGQNQETQYF. The full variable domain, in which reference TRBV5-1 and TRBJ2-5 provide the parts outside the CDR3, is KAGVTQTPRYLIKTRGQQVTLSCSPISGHRSVSWYQQTPGQGLQFLFEYFSETQRNKGNFPGRFSGRQFSNSRSEMNVSTLELGDSALYLCASRSGQNQETQYFGPGTRLLVL.

This clonotype was picked up many times. V is TRBV11-2 and J is TRBJ2-2, with TRBD2 identical over 7 bases. Germline loops: CDR1 SGHAT, CDR2 FQNNGV. The CDR3 is made up of 16 amino acids. The ends lost 6 bases at V and 1 base at J; junction bases unmatched: 8. The CDR3 DNA sequence: TGTGCCAGCAGGCGCCCCGGGACTAAGAACACCGGGGAGCTGTTTTTT. It specifies CASRRPGTKNTGELFF.

The table lists this clonotype with a few counts. The chain combines TRBV28 with TRBJ2-4; 11 nucleotides agree with TRBD1. With V trimmed by 2 bases and J by 0 bases, 3 bases remained unmatched. This CDR3 contains 17 residues. Germline CDR1 MDHEN, CDR2 SYDVKM. CDR3 bases: TGTGCCAGCAGTTTAAGGGGACAGGGGGTAGCCAAAAACATTCAGTACTTC. Encoded protein: CASSLRGQGVAKNIQYF.

This chain connects TRBV20-1 to TRBJ2-1, with unresolved D. Germline CDR1 DFQATT, CDR2 SNEGSKA (reference sequence). V lost 3 bases and J 5 bases, leaving 20 bases between the germline ends. This CDR3 comprises 16 residues. The CDR3 coding sequence is TGCAGTGCTAGGGGCATACTCCTCGTACCCAACAATGAGCAGTTCTTC. This codes for CSARGILLVPNNEQFF.

Concerning this clonotype: A clone one base away is much larger, so this may be a read error. The V gene is TRBV28, the J gene TRBJ1-5; 9 bases match TRBD1. This CDR3 spans 17 amino acids. CDR1 and CDR2 from the germline V gene are MDHEN and SYDVKM. The CDR3 bases are TGTGCCAGCAGTCAGGACAGGGGTCACTTTAGCAATCAGCCCCGGCATTTT. This encodes CASSQDRGHFSNQPRHF.

In this sample, this clonotype turned up many times. The chain links TRBV7-2 to TRBJ2-2, with 9 bases that match TRBD1. The germline CDR1 and CDR2 sequences are SGHTA and FQGNSA. CDR3 length: 16 residues. V dropped 1 base and J dropped 6; count of bases not matched to a gene: 6. CDR3 loop: CASSLDWDRAAGELFF. The CDR3 bases are TGTGCCAGCAGCTTAGACTGGGACAGGGCGGCCGGGGAGCTGTTTTTT.

This clonotype was observed at least ten times. The chain links TRBV28 to TRBJ2-1, with 7 bases fitting TRBD2. V shed 2 bases and J 15 bases; nucleotides not matched to a gene: 10. The germline CDR1 and CDR2 sequences are MDHEN and SYDVKM. This CDR3 is built from 13 residues. The CDR3 loop is CASSLAGVTLLFF. The CDR3 nucleotides are TGTGCCAGCAGTTTAGCGGGAGTGACCTTATTGTTCTTC.

This clonotype came up many times. The rearrangement joins TRBV7-2 to TRBJ1-6; no firm D call. The CDR3 is 14 amino acids. The germline CDR1 and CDR2 sequences are SGHTA and FQGNSA. The V end was cut by 1 base, the J end by 6 bases, with 7 bases between. The DNA of the CDR3 is TGTGCCAGCAGCTTAGGAGGTATTAATTCACCCCTCCACTTT. Its protein product is CASSLGGINSPLHF.

In this sample, this clonotype turned up many times. The chain employs TRBV7-3 and TRBJ2-7; D remains ambiguous. Looked up from germline, CDR1 is SGHTA and CDR2 is FQGTGA. The CDR3 spans 13 residues. The V and J ends lost 5 bases and 6 bases respectively, with 14 bases between them. CDR3 region: CASSRIHPGEQYF. The CDR3 bases are TGTGCCAGCAGCCGCATTCACCCAGGCGAGCAGTACTTC. The entire variable domain, with the rest obtained from reference TRBV7-3 and TRBJ2-7, is as follows: GAGVSQTPSNKVTEKGKYVELRCDPISGHTALYWYRQSLGQGPEFLIYFQGTGAADDSGLPNDRFFAVRPEGSVSTLKIQRTERGDSAVYLCASSRIHPGEQYFGPGTRLTVT.

The sample holds many counts of this clonotype. The chain has TRBV12-3 or TRBV12-4 and TRBJ1-5, with D possibly matching TRBD1 (5 bases). This CDR3 is 15 amino acids long. V gave up 5 bases and J gave up 0 bases, with 11 bases separating them. CDR3 region: CASSLGVFSNQPQHF. Written as DNA, the CDR3 is TGTGCCAGCAGTCTGGGGGTTTTTAGCAATCAGCCCCAGCATTTT.

The chain joins TRBV9 to TRBJ1-1; 10 bases agree with TRBD1. Per the germline V gene, CDR1 is SGDLS and CDR2 is YYNGEE. This CDR3 is built from 14 residues. The V and J ends lost 1 base and 7 bases, in that order; junction bases with no gene match: 4. CDR3 nucleotide sequence: TGTGCCAGCAGCGTAACCGGGACAGGGGATGAAGCTTTCTTT. It translates to CASSVTGTGDEAFF. Supplemented by reference TRBV9 and TRBJ1-1, the full variable domain reads DSGVTQTPKHLITATGQRVTLRCSPRSGDLSVYWYQQSLDQGLQFLIQYYNGEERAKGNILERFSAQQFPDLHSELNLSSLELGDSALYFCASSVTGTGDEAFFGQGTRLTVV.

This clonotype was observed a handful of times. This chain uses TRBV14 with TRBJ2-5, with D possibly TRBD2 on 6 matching bases. CDR3 length: 14 amino acids. V dropped 4 bases and J dropped 1 base, with 10 bases sitting between them. Germline V lookup: CDR1 SGHDN, CDR2 FVKESK. The CDR3 is CASSPMGLQETQYF. As DNA, the CDR3 is TGTGCCAGCAGCCCTATGGGACTCCAAGAGACCCAGTACTTC.

This clonotype was observed a handful of times. V is TRBV20-1 and J is TRBJ2-1; 10 bases are a match to TRBD1. Looked up from germline, CDR1 is DFQATT and CDR2 is SNEGSKA (reference sequence). This CDR3 has 16 amino acids. V gave up 1 base and J gave up 1 base; unmatched junction bases: 4. The CDR3 region is CSARGTGGGSYNEQFF. The CDR3 nucleotides are TGCAGTGCTAGAGGGACAGGGGGGGGGTCCTACAATGAGCAGTTCTTC.

This clonotype was counted once. Being one base from a much bigger clone, this may be a read error. This chain joins TRBV5-6 and TRBJ2-7, with D unresolved. The CDR3 is 13 amino acids. CDR1 is SGHDT, CDR2 YYEEEE, per germline. The V end lost 4 bases, the J end lost 2 bases, and 10 bases lay between the germline ends. CDR3 amino acids: CASSVSEAYEQYF. The CDR3 DNA sequence: TGTGCCAGCAGCGTGTCAGAAGCCTACGAGCAGTACTTC.